The 5 T cell receptor beta chains below were found in one sample sequenced in a study of Tregs in tolerant kidney transplant recipients (dated by TCRdb to the late 2010s). The library was made by the immunoSEQ multiplex PCR assay. Imported from immuneACCESS, the table was reduced by TCRdb to in-frame sequences with V and J called. These copies leave out some clones; in studies compared against another copy, an unresolved V gene accounts for under half, and the cause of the remainder is not known. This sample gives some 88,000 clones in total; around nine tenths of them show up just once. Over 4% of the sample comes from the top ten. The sequencing input was CD8+ T cells from blood. The receptor set was obtained from a human donor in good health.

The rearrangement joins TRBV7-6 to TRBJ2-7; 7 bases map to TRBD2. The germline V gene has CDR1 SGHVS and CDR2 FNYEAQ. V lost 5 bases to trimming and J lost 5 bases; unmatched junction nucleotides: 12. This CDR3 spans 15 amino acids. CDR3 DNA: TGTGCCAGCAGCCCACGAGCGGGACCAACCCACGAGCAGTACTTC. Amino acid sequence: CASSPRAGPTHEQYF.

V and J are TRBV10-3 and TRBJ1-5, with D hard to call. The CDR3 loop spans 15 amino acids. The germline gives CDR1 ENHRY, CDR2 SYGVKD. With 2 bases removed from V and 1 base from J, the gap between germline ends came to 9 bases. The CDR3 DNA sequence: TGTGCCATCAGTGAGAACCCAAACAGCAATCAGCCCCAGCATTTT. Residues: CAISENPNSNQPQHF.

The chain employs TRBV10-1 and TRBJ2-1, with 7 positions matching TRBD1. V was pared by 6 bases and J by 4 bases, with 15 bases of the junction left unmatched. The CDR3 sequence is 17 residues long. Germline CDR1 reads WNHNN; CDR2 reads SYGVQD (reference sequence). The CDR3 DNA follows: TGCGCCAGCAGGTCGGCCCCGGGACAGAGATTTTACAATGAGCAGTTCTTC. Translated: CASRSAPGQRFYNEQFF.

V usage is TRBV29-1 and J usage is TRBJ1-2, with a tentative D call TRBD1 (6 bases). Germline V gene lookup returns CDR1 SQVTM and CDR2 ANQGSEA. There are 16 residues in the CDR3. The V and J ends lost 7 bases and 0 bases respectively, with 21 bases between them. The CDR3 spells CSAYGTSSPSNYGYTF. CDR3 bases: TGCAGCGCCTACGGGACAAGTTCTCCTTCTAACTATGGCTACACCTTC.

The chain recombines TRBV7-9 with TRBJ2-1; TRBD2 matches 9 bases. CDR3 length: 13 amino acids. Germline V gene data show CDR1 as SEHNR and CDR2 as FQNEAQ (reference sequence). Trimming took 6 bases from V and 4 from J; bases not matched to a gene: 1. The CDR3 spells CASRTSGYNEQFF. CDR3 in DNA: TGTGCCAGCAGGACTAGCGGATACAATGAGCAGTTCTTC.